The source of this TCR beta chain is a study of memory CD8 T cells in hepatitis C reinfection. Across the whole study: Separate sorts of CD127- effector and CD127+ memory tetramer+ CD8 cells occurred in two donors.

Time point reported: pre-reinfection, 55 to 20 weeks before reinfection detection. TCR sequencing was done directly ex vivo on sorted cells, without expansion in vitro. Produced via immunoSEQ multiplex PCR; TCRdb's table is partial and in-frame only. The profile shows approximately 300 clones, just under 75% of them singletons. This clone turned up a few times. This clonotype was obtained from a man aged 18 to 35 with hepatitis C virus infection. The material sequenced was HCV tetramer-positive CD8+ T cells sorted from blood.

CDR3 sequence (DNA): TGTGCCAGCAGTAGCGGGACAGGCCCGGGCTACACCTTC. Translating it yields CASSSGTGPGYTF. V usage is TRBV27 and J usage is TRBJ1-2, with TRBD1 identical over 8 bases. Germline V gene data show CDR1 as MNHEY and CDR2 as SMNVEV (reference sequence). Trimming removed 5 bases from V and 8 bases from J; junction bases left unmatched: 7. This CDR3 is 13 amino acids long.